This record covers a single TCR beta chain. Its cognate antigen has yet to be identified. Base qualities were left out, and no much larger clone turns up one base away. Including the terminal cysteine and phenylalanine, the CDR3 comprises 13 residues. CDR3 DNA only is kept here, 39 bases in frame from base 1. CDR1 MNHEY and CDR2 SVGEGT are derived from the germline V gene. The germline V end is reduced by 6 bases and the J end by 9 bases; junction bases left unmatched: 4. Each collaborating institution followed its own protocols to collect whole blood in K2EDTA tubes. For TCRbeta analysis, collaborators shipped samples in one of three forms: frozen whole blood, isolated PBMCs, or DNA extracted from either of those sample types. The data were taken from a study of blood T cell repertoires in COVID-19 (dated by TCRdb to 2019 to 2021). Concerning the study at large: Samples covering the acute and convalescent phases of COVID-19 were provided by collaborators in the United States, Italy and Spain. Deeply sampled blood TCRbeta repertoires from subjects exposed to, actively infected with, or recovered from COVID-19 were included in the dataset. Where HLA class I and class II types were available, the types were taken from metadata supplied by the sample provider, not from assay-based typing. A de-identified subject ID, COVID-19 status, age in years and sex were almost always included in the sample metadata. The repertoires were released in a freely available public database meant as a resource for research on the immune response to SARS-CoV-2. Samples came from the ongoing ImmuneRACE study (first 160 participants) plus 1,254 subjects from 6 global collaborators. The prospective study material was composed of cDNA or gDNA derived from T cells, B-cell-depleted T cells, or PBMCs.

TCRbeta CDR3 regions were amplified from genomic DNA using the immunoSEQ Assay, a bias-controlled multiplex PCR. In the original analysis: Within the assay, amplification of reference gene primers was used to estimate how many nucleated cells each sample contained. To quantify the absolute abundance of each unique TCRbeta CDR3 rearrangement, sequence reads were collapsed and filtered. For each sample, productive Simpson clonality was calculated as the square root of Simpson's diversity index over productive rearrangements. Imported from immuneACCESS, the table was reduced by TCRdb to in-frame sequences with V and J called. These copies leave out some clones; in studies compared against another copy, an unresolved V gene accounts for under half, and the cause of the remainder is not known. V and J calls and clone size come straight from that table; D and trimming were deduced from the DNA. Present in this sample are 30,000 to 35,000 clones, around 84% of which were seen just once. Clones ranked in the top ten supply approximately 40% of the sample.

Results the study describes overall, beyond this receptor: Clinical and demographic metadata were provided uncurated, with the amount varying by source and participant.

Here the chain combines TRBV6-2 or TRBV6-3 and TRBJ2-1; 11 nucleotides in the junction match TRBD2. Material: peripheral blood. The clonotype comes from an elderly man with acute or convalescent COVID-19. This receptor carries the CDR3 CASSPGLAGEQFF. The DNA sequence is TGTGCCAGCAGCCCTGGACTAGCGGGTGAGCAGTTCTTC.